The clone carrying this T cell receptor (beta chain) was counted many times. Antigen unknown. These data come from a study of breast tumors, draining lymph nodes, adjacent tissues. Notes on the study in general: Tumor T cell lymph node origin was a supported hypothesis, not proven. Data fit most tumor T cells coming from lymph node, expanding in tumor. Luminal-like breast cancer showed significantly higher tumor–nontumor repertoire similarity than basal-like. Tumors had less TCR diversity than lymph nodes, more than nontumor tissue.

Breast cancer patients provided tissue from their axillary draining lymph nodes. TCRdb called the multiplex PCR reads again in MiXCR, with one record for every CDR3 protein. Of a few hundred thousand distinct CDR3 sequences in the sample, less than 40% were seen once. The material sequenced was axillary lymph node tissue. The TCR sequence derives from a female donor with breast cancer. Some clones in this sample may be carry-over from other donors' samples.

CDR3 region: CASSQDPAGDNEQFF. In DNA form, the CDR3 reads TGCGCCAGCAGCCAAGATCCAGCGGGGGACAATGAGCAGTTCTTC. The rearrangement links TRBV4-3 to TRBJ2-1, with 8 bases fitting TRBD2. V shed 0 bases and J 5 bases; nucleotides not matched to a gene: 3. The CDR3 extends over 15 amino acids. The germline V gene encodes CDR1 LGHNA and CDR2 YSLEER.